The sequence of this TCR beta chain was determined in a study of T cells after yellow fever vaccination. For the study at large: Sorting of the EM, EMRA, CM and Tscm memory subsets was carried out using CD3, CD45RA, CCR7 and CD95. The study's findings and limits: Clones from primary vaccination mostly reappeared after the booster (about 97% CD4, approximately 86% CD8). Some clonotypes, a small share, were shared between CD4 and CD8 compartments.

The CDR3 is 16 residues long. With 5 bases removed from V and 5 bases from J, the gap between germline ends came to 21 bases. Germline CDR1 reads MGHRA; CDR2 reads YSYEKL. TCRdb recomputed calls from the 5' RACE reads with MiXCR, one row per CDR3 protein. The data contain 25,000 to 30,000 distinct CDR3 sequences, 4% to 5% of them singletons. The sample holds many counts of this clonotype. The sequence was collected from a man aged 18 to 29 who received the YFV17D yellow fever vaccine. Specimen: PBMCs, either bulk or a sorted T-cell subset (CD4+, CD8+, memory, or dextramer-sorted; not recorded which), collected on the day of the yellow fever booster vaccination. V is TRBV4-1 and J is TRBJ1-2; maybe TRBD1 (6 bases). Written as DNA, the CDR3 is TGCGCCAGCAGCTCACAAAGAGAAGGGACACCATATGGCTACACCTTC. Its protein product is CASSSQREGTPYGYTF.